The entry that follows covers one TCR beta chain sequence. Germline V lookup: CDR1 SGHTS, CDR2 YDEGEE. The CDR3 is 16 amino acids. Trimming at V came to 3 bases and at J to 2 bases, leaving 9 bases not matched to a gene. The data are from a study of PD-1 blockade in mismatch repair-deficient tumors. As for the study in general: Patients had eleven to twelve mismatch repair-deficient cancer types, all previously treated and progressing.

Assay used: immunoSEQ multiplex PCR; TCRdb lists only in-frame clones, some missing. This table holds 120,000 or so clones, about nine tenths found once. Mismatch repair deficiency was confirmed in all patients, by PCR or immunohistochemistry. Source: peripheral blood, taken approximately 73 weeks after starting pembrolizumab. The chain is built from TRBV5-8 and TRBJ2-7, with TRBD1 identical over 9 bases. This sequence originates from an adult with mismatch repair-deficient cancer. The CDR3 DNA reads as TGTGCCAGCAGCTGGCGCCAATGGGACAGGGCCTACGAGCAGTACTTC. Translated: CASSWRQWDRAYEQYF. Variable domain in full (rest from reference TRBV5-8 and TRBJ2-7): EAGVTQSPTHLIKTRGQQATLRCSPISGHTSVYWYQQALGLGLQFLLWYDEGEERNRGNFPPRFSGRQFPNYSSELNVNALELEDSALYLCASSWRQWDRAYEQYFGPGTRLTVT.